The 30 T cell receptor beta chains below come from one sample, sequenced in a study of read filtering for tumor transcriptome and immune sequencing. Molecular barcoded adaptors covering alpha/delta and beta/gamma chains were used on roughly 400 ng RNA. TCRdb processed the reads anew with MiXCR; each CDR3 protein has one entry. The sample yields approximately 57,000 distinct CDR3 sequences, over 9% seen once. Sequencing used a population of CD138-negative cells sorted from bone marrow. The receptors originated from a donor at least 40 years old with multiple myeloma.

Comments on this clonotype: As the CDR3 is not closed by the conserved phenylalanine or tryptophan, this likely results from a read error. The chain joins TRBV11-2 to TRBJ2-7; D perhaps matches TRBD2 (5 bases). The V end was cut by 6 bases, the J end by 7 bases, with 19 bases between. Per the germline V gene, CDR1 is SGHAT and CDR2 is FQNNGV. The CDR3 is 14 amino acids. The CDR3 is CASSVSVASGEQYL. CDR3 in DNA: TGTGCCAGCAGTGTAAGCGTGGCTTCGGGGGAGCAGTACCTC.

This clonotype was observed at least ten times. This sequence joins TRBV4-1 and TRBJ1-5; D remains ambiguous. Trimming pared 3 bases from V and 3 bases from J, leaving 12 bases between. Germline loops: CDR1 MGHRA, CDR2 YSYEKL. The CDR3 length is 15 residues. CDR3 sequence reads: CASSQHSRTNQPQHF. Here the CDR3 DNA reads TGCGCCAGCAGCCAGCACAGTCGAACCAATCAGCCCCAGCATTTT.

DNA of the CDR3: TGTGCCATCAGTTCTTCGGACGGGGAGCTGTTTTTT. It encodes CAISSSDGELFF. The chain is built from TRBV10-3 and TRBJ2-2; D is unclear. This CDR3 is built from 12 residues. The V and J ends lost 5 bases and 7 bases respectively, with 8 bases between them. CDR1 and CDR2 (germline): ENHRY, SYGVKD.

This clonotype occurred many times. This chain joins TRBV20-1 and TRBJ2-3; no clear D gene. The V gene lost 0 bases and the J gene lost 6 bases, with 16 bases spanning the gap. Germline V gene data show CDR1 as DFQATT and CDR2 as SNEGSKA (reference sequence). The CDR3 is 15 residues long. CDR3 loop: CSARDTPKQRDTQYF. CDR3 coding DNA: TGCAGTGCTAGAGATACGCCGAAGCAGAGGGATACGCAGTATTTT.

This clonotype occurred many times. The junction departs from germline at one end; a sequencing error may be responsible. The V call is TRBV5-1, the J call TRBJ2-2; D may be TRBD2 (5 bases). The CDR3 loop spans 13 amino acids. Germline-derived CDR1 and CDR2 are SGHRS and YFSETQ. The CDR3 DNA follows: TGTGCTAGCAGCTTAGAGGGTACCGGGGAGCTGTTTTTT. Its translation is CASSLEGTGELFF.

This clonotype was detected many times. The rearrangement joins TRBV20-1 to TRBJ2-7, with 10 positions matching TRBD1. CDR3 length: 14 amino acids. Germline-derived CDR1 and CDR2 are DFQATT and SNEGSKA (reference sequence). The trim removed 4 bases at V and 3 bases at J, leaving 6 bases unmatched. In DNA, the CDR3 is TGCAGTGCTATTTTGGACAGGGGGAACTACGAGCAGTACTTC. This sequence encodes CSAILDRGNYEQYF.

The table lists this clonotype with many counts. V gene TRBV29-1 combines with J gene TRBJ2-3; D is ambiguous. The CDR3 loop spans 14 amino acids. Trimming removed 4 bases from V and 0 bases from J, with 11 bases in between. Germline CDR1 is SQVTM and CDR2 is ANQGSEA. CDR3 nucleotide sequence: TGCAGCGTTGGGGGTACCTTGAGCACAGATACGCAGTATTTT. Its translation is CSVGGTLSTDTQYF.

This clonotype was detected ten times or more. The V call is TRBV5-1, the J call TRBJ1-1; TRBD1 might be the D (5 bases). Germline CDR1 and CDR2: SGHRS and YFSETQ. V was clipped by 0 bases and J by 0 bases, with 9 bases between them. This CDR3 has 15 residues. CDR3 loop: CASSLDGDLNTEAFF. The CDR3 DNA sequence: TGCGCCAGCAGCTTGGATGGGGACTTGAACACTGAAGCTTTCTTT.

In the case of this clonotype: This may be a read error: a much more frequent sequence differs by one nucleotide. The rearrangement joins TRBV12-3 or TRBV12-4 to TRBJ1-5; 9 positions agree with TRBD1. V shed 8 bases and J 1 base; nucleotides not matched to a gene: 6. This CDR3 comprises 15 residues. The CDR3: CASGRTGVSNQPQHF. The CDR3 DNA reads as TGTGCCAGCGGTCGGACAGGGGTAAGCAATCAGCCCCAGCATTTT.

J is TRBJ2-3 and V is TRBV5-4, with 8 bases fitting TRBD2. The CDR3 runs 16 residues. CDR1 is SGHNT and CDR2 is YYREEE in the germline V gene (reference sequence). J gave up 2 bases and V 4 bases, and 9 bases lay outside the gene matches. As DNA, the CDR3 is TGTGCCAGCAGCAGGGGGGTAGCGGGAACCACAGATACGCAGTATTTT. Residues: CASSRGVAGTTDTQYF.

This clonotype was detected ten times or more. The chain employs TRBV14 and TRBJ2-1, with D perhaps matching TRBD1 (5 bases). The germline gives CDR1 SGHDN, CDR2 FVKESK. The CDR3 is 16 amino acids. The V end lost 2 bases, the J end lost 1 base, and 12 bases lay between the germline ends. CDR3 residues: CASSQPGFGSYNEQFF. The DNA of the CDR3 is TGTGCCAGCAGCCAACCAGGGTTTGGTTCCTACAATGAGCAGTTCTTC.

The table lists this clonotype with many counts. V gene TRBV5-6 combines with J gene TRBJ2-7, with no clear D. The CDR3 spans 15 residues. Trimming took off 0 bases at V and 2 bases at J, with 12 bases between the two ends. Germline V lookup: CDR1 SGHDT, CDR2 YYEEEE. In nucleotides, the CDR3 is TGTGCCAGCAGCTTGGAGGTCGCGGCGGCCTACGAGCAGTACTTC. This gives the protein CASSLEVAAAYEQYF.

This clonotype occurred many times. The J gene is TRBJ1-1, the V gene TRBV5-1; possibly TRBD1 for D (5 bases). Trimming pared 5 bases from V and 3 bases from J, leaving 17 bases between. This CDR3 is 15 amino acids long. From germline, CDR1 is SGHRS and CDR2 YFSETQ. For the CDR3, the DNA is TGCGCCAGCAGATCCTGGTCGGGGGAGGACACTGAAGCTTTCTTT. It encodes CASRSWSGEDTEAFF.

This clonotype was detected many times. V is TRBV6-5 and J is TRBJ2-5; no clear D. Germline V gene data show CDR1 as MNHEY and CDR2 as SVGAGI. The CDR3 totals 15 residues. V was cut by 4 bases and J by 2 bases, with 14 bases left in between. CDR3 protein: CASSSPRTEQETQYF. CDR3 DNA sequence: TGTGCCAGCAGTTCCCCGAGGACGGAACAAGAGACCCAGTACTTC.

As for this clonotype: A much larger clone is a single base away; this may be a read error. The V call is TRBV20-1, the J call TRBJ1-1; D gene ambiguous. Trimming shortened V by 5 bases and J by 1 base, and 8 bases separated the two germline ends. CDR3 length: 12 amino acids. CDR1 and CDR2 from the germline V gene are DFQATT and SNEGSKA (reference sequence). The CDR3 reads CSAFSSNTEAFF. CDR3 sequence (DNA): TGCAGTGCTTTTAGTTCGAACACTGAAGCTTTCTTT.

Judged by abundance, this clonotype is medium-sized. The gene calls are TRBV6-5 and TRBJ2-1; 8 bases agree with TRBD2. Germline V gives CDR1 MNHEY, CDR2 SVGAGI. Trimming cost V 5 bases and J 8 bases; bases outside gene matches: 23. This CDR3 has 19 residues. CDR3: CASSGAQGQRGSFLDEQFF. In nucleotides, the CDR3 is TGTGCCAGCAGTGGAGCACAAGGTCAGCGGGGGTCCTTTCTGGATGAGCAGTTCTTC.

Regarding this clonotype: A single base separates this from a much larger clone, so it may be a read error. This sequence joins TRBV15 and TRBJ1-1, with D perhaps TRBD1 (5 bases). Germline CDR1 reads LNHNV; CDR2 reads YYDKDF (reference sequence). The CDR3 runs to 14 residues. The CDR3 here is CATSRGEGNTEAYF. The CDR3 region has the DNA TGTGCCACCAGCAGAGGGGAGGGGAACACTGAAGCTTACTTT.

In this sample, this clonotype turned up many times. The chain combines TRBV6-5 with TRBJ2-3; TRBD2 might be the D (6 bases). The CDR3 totals 16 residues. Trimming took off 6 bases at V and 1 base at J, with 17 bases between the two ends. The germline V gene has CDR1 MNHEY and CDR2 SVGAGI. The CDR3 spells CASSRPGRGGTDTQYF. The CDR3 DNA sequence: TGTGCCAGCAGCCGTCCCGGGCGGGGAGGCACAGATACGCAGTATTTT.

This clonotype was counted a few times. One end of the junction varies from germline; a read error may be responsible. The chain recombines TRBV19 with TRBJ2-7; D may be TRBD2 (6 bases). CDR1 and CDR2 from the germline V gene are LNHDA and SQIVND (reference sequence). This CDR3 has 15 amino acids. The CDR3 region has the DNA TGTGTCAGTGGTAAGTCCGGGACTGCCGCCTACGAGCAGTACTTC. Its protein is CVSGKSGTAAYEQYF. The full variable domain, rest sourced from reference TRBV19 and TRBJ2-7, is DGGITQSPKYLFRKEGQNVTLSCEQNLNHDAMYWYRQDPGQGLRLIYYSQIVNDFQKGDIAEGYSVSREKKESFPLTVTSAQKNPTAFYLCVSGKSGTAAYEQYFGPGTRLTVT.

This clonotype was seen repeatedly, ten times or more. The chain recombines TRBV20-1 with TRBJ1-1, with 7 bases fitting TRBD1. CDR1 is DFQATT, CDR2 SNEGSKA, per germline (reference sequence). The CDR3 totals 13 residues. V shed 5 bases and J 5 bases; nucleotides not matched to a gene: 8. In DNA form, the CDR3 reads TGCAGTGCTCGCAGGGGGGGGAGGACTGAAGCTTTCTTT. As protein: CSARRGGRTEAFF.

This clonotype was observed many times. The J gene is TRBJ2-5, the V gene TRBV7-3; a possible D gene is TRBD2 (5 bases). Germline assignment: CDR1 SGHTA and CDR2 FQGTGA. The CDR3 has 15 amino acids. The V gene lost 2 bases and the J gene lost 5 bases, with 15 bases spanning the gap. CDR3 bases: TGTGCCAGCAGCTTAGACTCCGGGGTGGGGGAGACCCAGTACTTC. This codes for CASSLDSGVGETQYF.

This clonotype came up many times. The V call is TRBV12-3 or TRBV12-4, the J call TRBJ1-5, with D hard to call. The V end was cut by 3 bases, the J end by 7 bases, with 4 bases between. The CDR3 runs 11 residues. CDR3 nucleotides: TGTGCCAGCAGTTTTGAACAGCCCCAGCATTTT. Translating it yields CASSFEQPQHF.

With respect to this clonotype: This may stem from a read error, because a much larger clone lies one nucleotide away. The chain uses TRBV11-2 and TRBJ2-1, with D tentatively TRBD1 (6 bases). Germline-derived CDR1 and CDR2 are SGHAT and FQNNGV. Between the trimmed V and J ends, which lost 0 bases and 12 bases, there was a span of 12 bases. This CDR3 has 13 residues. CDR3 DNA sequence: TGTGCCAGCAGCTTAGATCCCGGGACAAGGCAGTTCTTC. This encodes CASSLDPGTRQFF. Full variable domain (missing parts from reference TRBV11-2 and TRBJ2-1): EAGVAQSPRYKIIEKRQSVAFWCNPISGHATLYWYQQILGQGPKLLIQFQNNGVVDDSQLPKDRFSAERLKGVDSTLKIQPAKLEDSAVYLCASSLDPGTRQFFGPGTRLTVL.

For this clonotype: Just one base apart from a much larger clone, this may be a read error. This chain joins TRBV28 and TRBJ2-4; 8 bases are a match to TRBD1. With V trimmed by 3 bases and J by 8 bases, 9 bases remained unmatched. CDR3 length equals 15 residues. Germline lookup yields CDR1 MDHEN and CDR2 SYDVKM. This chain's CDR3 is CASSFLGQGLDIQYF. CDR3 nucleotide sequence: TGTGCCAGCAGTTTTTTAGGACAGGGATTGGACATTCAGTACTTC. Full variable domain (outside the CDR3, taken from reference TRBV28 and TRBJ2-4): DVKVTQSSRYLVKRTGEKVFLECVQDMDHENMFWYRQDPGLGLRLIYFSYDVKMKEKGDIPEGYSVSREKKERFSLILESASTNQTSMYLCASSFLGQGLDIQYFGAGTRLSVL.

This clonotype has at least ten counts. The V call is TRBV10-3, the J call TRBJ2-1, with a tentative D call TRBD1 (6 bases). Trimming removed 9 bases at V and 7 bases at J, with 19 bases between. The CDR3 is made up of 14 amino acids. Germline V CDR1 and CDR2: ENHRY, SYGVKD. The CDR3 loop is CAIRTGSFGNEQFF. In DNA, the CDR3 is TGTGCCATAAGAACAGGGTCCTTCGGAAATGAGCAGTTCTTC.

Comments on this clonotype: A read error may be the cause here, since a much bigger clone is one base away. The chain has TRBV5-1 and TRBJ2-3, with D perhaps TRBD1 (5 bases). The ends were cut back, 3 bases at V and 4 bases at J, with 9 bases in the middle. Per the germline V gene, CDR1 is SGHRS and CDR2 is YFSETQ. There are 13 residues in the CDR3. This chain's CDR3 is CASSSDISDTQYF. CDR3 in DNA: TGCGCCAGCAGCTCGGACATCTCAGATACGCAGTATTTT.

The table lists this clonotype with many counts. This sequence joins TRBV20-1 and TRBJ2-1, with a tentative D call TRBD1 (5 bases). Germline assignment: CDR1 DFQATT and CDR2 SNEGSKA (reference sequence). Trimming took off 3 bases at V and 10 bases at J, with 10 bases between the two ends. The CDR3 totals 11 residues. The CDR3 bases are TGCAGTGCTAGGTATAGGGGAGAGCAGTTCTTC. This gives the protein CSARYRGEQFF.

This clonotype has a count of ten or more. The CDR3, as DNA: TGCAGTGCTACCCCTGGGTCAGGCAATCAGCCCCAGCATTTT. It is translated as CSATPGSGNQPQHF. This sequence joins TRBV20-1 and TRBJ1-5; D gene ambiguous. The CDR3 covers 14 residues. Trimming left V 4 bases short and J 2 bases short, with 12 bases between. The V gene's germline CDR1 is DFQATT and CDR2 SNEGSKA (reference sequence).

This clonotype was detected many times. CDR3 in amino acids: CASSPALGGSYNEQFF. CDR3 coding DNA: TGTGCCAGCAGCCCTGCGCTGGGGGGTTCCTACAATGAGCAGTTCTTC. The gene calls are TRBV7-2 and TRBJ2-1; tentatively, D is TRBD2 (6 bases). The CDR3 is 16 amino acids. Trimming pared 5 bases from V and 1 base from J, leaving 15 bases between. Germline V gene sequence: CDR1 SGHTA, CDR2 FQGNSA.

At least ten counts were recorded for this clonotype. The V call is TRBV13, the J call TRBJ2-7; TRBD2 matches at 13 bases. V gave up 3 bases and J gave up 3 bases; unmatched junction bases: 8. The CDR3 covers 17 residues. Germline values: CDR1 PRHDT, CDR2 FYEKMQ (reference sequence). The DNA for the CDR3 is TGTGCCAGCAGCTTCTTTACTAGCGGGGGGGCGGGCTACGAGCAGTACTTC. Protein sequence: CASSFFTSGGAGYEQYF.